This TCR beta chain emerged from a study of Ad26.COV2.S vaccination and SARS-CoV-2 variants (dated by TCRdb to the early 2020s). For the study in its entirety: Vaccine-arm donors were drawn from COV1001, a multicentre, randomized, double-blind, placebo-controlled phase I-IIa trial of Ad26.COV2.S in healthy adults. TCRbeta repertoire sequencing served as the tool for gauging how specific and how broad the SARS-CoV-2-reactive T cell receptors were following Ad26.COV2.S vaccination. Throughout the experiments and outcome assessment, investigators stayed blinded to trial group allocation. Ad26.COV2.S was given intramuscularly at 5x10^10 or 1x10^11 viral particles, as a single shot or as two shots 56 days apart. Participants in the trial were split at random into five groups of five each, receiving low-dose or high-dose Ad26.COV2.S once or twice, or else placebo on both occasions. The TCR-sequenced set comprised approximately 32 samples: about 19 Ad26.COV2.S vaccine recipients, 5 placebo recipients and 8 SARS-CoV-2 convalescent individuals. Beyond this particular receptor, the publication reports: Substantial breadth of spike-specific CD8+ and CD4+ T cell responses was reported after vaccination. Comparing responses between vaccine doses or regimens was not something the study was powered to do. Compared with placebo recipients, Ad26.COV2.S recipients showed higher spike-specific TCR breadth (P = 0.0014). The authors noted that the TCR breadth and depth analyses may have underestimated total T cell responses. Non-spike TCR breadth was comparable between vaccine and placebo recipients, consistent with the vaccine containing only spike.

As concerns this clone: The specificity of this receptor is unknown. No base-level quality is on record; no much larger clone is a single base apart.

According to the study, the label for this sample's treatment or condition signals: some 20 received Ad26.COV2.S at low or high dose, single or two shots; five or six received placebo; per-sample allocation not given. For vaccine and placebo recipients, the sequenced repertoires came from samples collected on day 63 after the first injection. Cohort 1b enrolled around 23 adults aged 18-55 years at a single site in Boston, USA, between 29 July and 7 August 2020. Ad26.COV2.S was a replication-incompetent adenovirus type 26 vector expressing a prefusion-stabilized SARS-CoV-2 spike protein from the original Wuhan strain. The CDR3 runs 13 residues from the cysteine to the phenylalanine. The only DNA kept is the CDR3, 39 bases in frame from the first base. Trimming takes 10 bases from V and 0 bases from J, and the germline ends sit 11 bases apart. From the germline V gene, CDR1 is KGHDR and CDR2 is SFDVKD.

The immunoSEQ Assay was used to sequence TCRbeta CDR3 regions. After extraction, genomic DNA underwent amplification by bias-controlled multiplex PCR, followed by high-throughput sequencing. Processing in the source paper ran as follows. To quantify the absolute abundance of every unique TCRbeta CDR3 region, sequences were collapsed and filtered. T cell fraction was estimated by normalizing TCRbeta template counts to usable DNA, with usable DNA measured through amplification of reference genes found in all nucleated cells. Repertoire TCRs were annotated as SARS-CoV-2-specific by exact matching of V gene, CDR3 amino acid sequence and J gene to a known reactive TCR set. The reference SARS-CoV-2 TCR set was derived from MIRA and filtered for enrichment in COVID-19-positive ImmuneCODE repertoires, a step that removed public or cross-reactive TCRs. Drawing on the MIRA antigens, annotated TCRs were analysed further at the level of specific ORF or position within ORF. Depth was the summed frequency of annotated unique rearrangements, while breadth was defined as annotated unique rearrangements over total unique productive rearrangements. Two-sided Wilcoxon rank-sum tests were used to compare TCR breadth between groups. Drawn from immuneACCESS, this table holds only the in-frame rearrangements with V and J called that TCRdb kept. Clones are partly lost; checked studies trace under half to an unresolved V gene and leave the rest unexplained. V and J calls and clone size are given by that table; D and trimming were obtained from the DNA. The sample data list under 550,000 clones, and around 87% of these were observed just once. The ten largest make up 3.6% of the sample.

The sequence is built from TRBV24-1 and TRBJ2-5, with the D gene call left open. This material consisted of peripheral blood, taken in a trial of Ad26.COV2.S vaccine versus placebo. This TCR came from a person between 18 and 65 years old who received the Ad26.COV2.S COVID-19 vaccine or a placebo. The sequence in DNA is TGTGCCACTAGAGATCGGCACCAAGAGACCCAGTACTTC. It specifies CATRDRHQETQYF.